These 25 T cell receptor beta chains share one sample of origin, sequenced in a study of cytomegalovirus exposure and HLA in healthy donors. PCR used 60 Vbeta primers and 13 Jbeta primers. Profiling relied on immunoSEQ multiplex PCR, and the TCRdb table lists in-frame clones only, not all of them. The sample holds about 110,000 clones, under 85% seen once. Sequences were obtained from PBMCs. These TCRs come from a man aged 25-45 years in good health and CMV-seropositive.

This clone was picked up a small number of times. This chain links TRBV10-3 with TRBJ2-5; 7 bases match TRBD1. This CDR3 spans 15 amino acids. From germline, CDR1 is ENHRY and CDR2 SYGVKD. V was pared by 7 bases and J by 1 base, with 9 bases of the junction left unmatched. The DNA of the CDR3 is TGTGCCATCACCCCTGGGACAGCTCCCCAAGAGACCCAGTACTTC. Its translation is CAITPGTAPQETQYF.

This chain uses TRBV30 with TRBJ1-5; 7 bases are shared with TRBD1. Germline-derived CDR1 and CDR2 are GTSNPN and SVGIG (reference sequence). V lost 2 bases, J lost 2 bases, and 6 bases stayed unmatched. The CDR3 extends over 15 amino acids. The DNA for the CDR3 is TGTGCCTGGAGTCCCGGCAGGGGGGGCAATCAGCCCCAGCATTTT. This sequence encodes CAWSPGRGGNQPQHF. Based on the CDR3 plus reference TRBV30 and TRBJ1-5, the full variable domain is SQTIHQWPATLVQPVGSPLSLECTVEGTSNPNLYWYRQAAGRGLQLLFYSVGIGQISSEVPQNLSASRPQDRQFILSSKKLLLSDSGFYLCAWSPGRGGNQPQHFGDGTRLSIL.

The rearrangement links TRBV4-3 to TRBJ1-4, with TRBD1 as a possible D gene (6 bases). Deletions cut 0 bases from V and 8 bases from J, with 13 bases between. The CDR3 covers 15 residues. The germline gives CDR1 LGHNA, CDR2 YSLEER. The CDR3 is CASSQDNRDGEKLFF. The CDR3 region has the DNA TGCGCCAGCAGCCAAGATAACAGGGATGGCGAAAAACTGTTTTTT.

The chain recombines TRBV30 with TRBJ1-2; possibly TRBD1 for D (6 bases). Germline lookup yields CDR1 GTSNPN and CDR2 SVGIG (reference sequence). The CDR3 sequence is 12 residues long. V dropped 5 bases and J dropped 4 bases, with 11 bases sitting between them. The CDR3 DNA reads TGTGCCTGGGGAACAGGGAGCTATGGCTACACCTTC. It translates to CAWGTGSYGYTF. The full variable domain, in which reference TRBV30 and TRBJ1-2 provide the parts outside the CDR3, is SQTIHQWPATLVQPVGSPLSLECTVEGTSNPNLYWYRQAAGRGLQLLFYSVGIGQISSEVPQNLSASRPQDRQFILSSKKLLLSDSGFYLCAWGTGSYGYTFGSGTRLTVV.

The chain joins TRBV5-1 to TRBJ2-5, with 9 bases aligning to TRBD2. V lost 4 bases and J lost 4; bases outside the gene matches: 5. The germline CDR1 and CDR2 sequences are SGHRS and YFSETQ. The CDR3 spans 14 residues. CDR3 sequence (DNA): TGCGCCAGCAGCCTAGGGACTAGCCGAGAGACCCAGTACTTC. This sequence encodes CASSLGTSRETQYF.

This rearrangement joins TRBV27 to TRBJ2-7, with 9 bases identical to TRBD1. Per the germline V gene, CDR1 is MNHEY and CDR2 is SMNVEV (reference sequence). The J segment lost 4 bases and the V segment lost 11 bases, leaving 9 bases of the junction unmatched. The CDR3 loop spans 13 amino acids. The CDR3 DNA sequence: TGTGCCGGACCAAGGGACAGGGCGTACGAGCAGTACTTC. This translates into CAGPRDRAYEQYF.

The chain links TRBV30 to TRBJ2-7; D not resolved. Trimming shortened V by 1 base and J by 5 bases, and 6 bases separated the two germline ends. CDR1 is GTSNPN, CDR2 SVGIG, per germline (reference sequence). There are 11 residues in the CDR3. CDR3 coding DNA: TGTGCCTGGAGTGGCGGAGACGAGCAGTACTTC. Protein: CAWSGGDEQYF.

Comments on this clone: Other DNA sequences from this sample encode an identical CDR3 as well. V gene TRBV19 combines with J gene TRBJ1-1, with a possible D match to TRBD1 (5 bases). Trimming stripped 3 bases from V and 2 bases from J, with 10 bases between. This CDR3 comprises 14 residues. Per germline, CDR1 LNHDA and CDR2 SQIVND (reference sequence). The CDR3 loop reads CASSIGQGNTEAFF. The CDR3 nucleotides are TGTGCCAGTAGTATCGGGCAGGGCAACACTGAAGCTTTCTTT.

This chain connects TRBV4-3 to TRBJ1-3; 7 bases are a match to TRBD1. V shed 0 bases, J shed 8 bases, and the junction held 4 bases outside the gene matches. The CDR3 runs 14 residues. Germline lookup yields CDR1 LGHNA and CDR2 YSLEER. The CDR3 reads CASSQDDREYTIYF. CDR3 bases: TGCGCCAGCAGCCAAGATGACAGGGAATACACCATATATTTT.

A single count supports this clone. The rearrangement links TRBV5-6 to TRBJ2-5; TRBD1 agrees at 7 bases. The V gene end was trimmed by 5 bases and the J gene end by 4 bases; junction bases not matched to a gene: 11. The CDR3 totals 15 residues. Germline V gene data show CDR1 as SGHDT and CDR2 as YYEEEE. CDR3 in amino acids: CASSPSVQGRETQYF. The DNA of the CDR3 is TGTGCCAGCAGTCCCTCAGTACAGGGGAGAGAGACCCAGTACTTC.

The chain joins TRBV27 to TRBJ2-5; tentative D call: TRBD2 (6 bases). The CDR3 contains 15 residues. Trimming shortened V by 3 bases and J by 2 bases, and 13 bases separated the two germline ends. Germline loops: CDR1 MNHEY, CDR2 SMNVEV (reference sequence). The CDR3 nucleotides read TGTGCCAGCAGTTTTGTTGGTCTAGCGCAAGAGACCCAGTACTTC. This sequence encodes CASSFVGLAQETQYF.

This clone was observed a handful of times. V gene TRBV30 combines with J gene TRBJ2-5, with TRBD1 identical over 7 bases. V shed 2 bases and J 3 bases; nucleotides not matched to a gene: 3. CDR1 GTSNPN and CDR2 SVGIG come from the germline V gene (reference sequence). The CDR3 loop spans 13 amino acids. CDR3 in DNA: TGTGCCTGGAGTACCGGGACAGAAGAGACCCAGTACTTC. It yields the protein CAWSTGTEETQYF. Full variable domain (rest looked up from reference TRBV30 and TRBJ2-5): SQTIHQWPATLVQPVGSPLSLECTVEGTSNPNLYWYRQAAGRGLQLLFYSVGIGQISSEVPQNLSASRPQDRQFILSSKKLLLSDSGFYLCAWSTGTEETQYFGPGTRLLVL.

The V call is TRBV19, the J call TRBJ1-3, with 7 bases identical to TRBD1. After removal of 3 bases from V and 0 bases from J, the junction contained 2 bases not matched to a gene. The CDR3 sequence is 15 residues long. Germline V gene sequence: CDR1 LNHDA, CDR2 SQIVND (reference sequence). The CDR3 sequence: CASSMTGYSGNTIYF. CDR3 nucleotide sequence: TGTGCCAGTAGTATGACAGGGTACTCTGGAAACACCATATATTTT.

This chain connects TRBV5-4 to TRBJ2-5, with D tentatively TRBD2 (7 bases). Trimming left V 0 bases short and J 5 bases short, with 11 bases between. Germline CDR1 is SGHNT and CDR2 is YYREEE (reference sequence). This CDR3 contains 14 residues. In DNA form, the CDR3 reads TGTGCCAGCAGCTTGGAAGGGGGGGGCGAGACCCAGTACTTC. Its translation is CASSLEGGGETQYF.

The chain links TRBV7-9 to TRBJ2-7; D unclear. The ends were cut back, 5 bases at V and 2 bases at J, with 10 bases in the middle. Germline loops: CDR1 SEHNR, CDR2 FQNEAQ (reference sequence). This CDR3 has 13 amino acids. CDR3 in amino acids: CASSAPQAYEQYF. DNA for the CDR3: TGTGCCAGCAGCGCCCCTCAGGCCTACGAGCAGTACTTC.

V and J are TRBV10-3 and TRBJ2-3; 10 bases are a match to TRBD2. Losses at the gene ends were 4 bases for V and 4 bases for J; bases not matched to a gene: 5. Germline loops: CDR1 ENHRY, CDR2 SYGVKD. This CDR3 region has 15 residues. The CDR3 bases are TGTGCCATCAGTGGTACGAGCGGGGGGGCAGATACGCAGTATTTT. It encodes CAISGTSGGADTQYF.

V gene TRBV11-2 combines with J gene TRBJ2-7; 12 bases fit TRBD1. The CDR3 is made up of 17 amino acids. The V gene end was trimmed by 0 bases and the J gene end by 7 bases; junction bases not matched to a gene: 10. The V gene's germline CDR1 is SGHAT and CDR2 FQNNGV. Here the CDR3 reads CASSLESGGQGAREQYF. The DNA of the CDR3 is TGTGCCAGCAGCTTAGAAAGCGGGGGACAGGGGGCACGGGAGCAGTACTTC. The variable domain in full, with the rest retrieved from reference TRBV11-2 and TRBJ2-7, is EAGVAQSPRYKIIEKRQSVAFWCNPISGHATLYWYQQILGQGPKLLIQFQNNGVVDDSQLPKDRFSAERLKGVDSTLKIQPAKLEDSAVYLCASSLESGGQGAREQYFGPGTRLTVT.

This clone was counted between two and nine times. V and J are TRBV7-3 and TRBJ1-2; D might be TRBD1 (6 bases). Germline V gives CDR1 SGHTA, CDR2 FQGTGA. The CDR3 is 19 residues long. V was cut by 3 bases and J by 5 bases, with 28 bases left in between. CDR3 sequence: CASSFVPGRARDNRYGYTF. CDR3 DNA sequence: TGTGCCAGCAGCTTCGTTCCTGGTCGAGCCCGGGACAATAGATATGGCTACACCTTC.

This chain connects TRBV11-2 to TRBJ1-6; 11 bases fit TRBD1. Germline V gives CDR1 SGHAT, CDR2 FQNNGV. V gave up 0 bases and J gave up 13 bases; unmatched junction bases: 2. The CDR3 is made up of 14 amino acids. The CDR3 loop reads CASSLEGQGAPLHF. The DNA for the CDR3 is TGTGCCAGCAGCTTAGAAGGACAGGGGGCTCCCCTCCACTTT.

The J gene is TRBJ2-1, the V gene TRBV23-1, with a weak D call TRBD2 (5 bases). Being an ORF, TRBV23-1 has a function that is uncertain. Between the trimmed V and J ends, which lost 4 bases and 8 bases, there was a span of 9 bases. This CDR3 is 12 amino acids long. As DNA, the CDR3 is TGCGCCAGCAGTCCCGGGAAAGATGAGCAGTTCTTC. Translated: CASSPGKDEQFF.

The V and J genes are TRBV9 and TRBJ2-7; a weak D match, TRBD1 (6 bases). The CDR3 is 15 residues long. Germline CDR1 SGDLS, CDR2 YYNGEE. V lost 3 bases, J lost 2 bases, and 15 bases lay in between. CDR3 bases: TGTGCCAGCAGCGCTGACGGGGACAATACCTACGAGCAGTACTTC. It encodes CASSADGDNTYEQYF.

This chain joins TRBV10-3 and TRBJ1-2, with 8 bases matching TRBD1. The V segment lost 3 bases and the J segment 5 bases; nucleotides outside the gene matches: 8. Germline V lookup: CDR1 ENHRY, CDR2 SYGVKD. CDR3 length: 15 amino acids. Here the CDR3 reads CAISDGLQGAYGYTF. The CDR3 DNA follows: TGTGCCATCAGTGATGGGTTGCAGGGGGCTTATGGCTACACCTTC.

The chain combines TRBV27 with TRBJ2-1, with TRBD1 as a possible D gene (6 bases). Germline V gives CDR1 MNHEY, CDR2 SMNVEV (reference sequence). Trimming took off 6 bases at V and 3 bases at J, with 15 bases between the two ends. The CDR3 is 15 residues long. CDR3 region: CASSGWGPFYNEQFF. CDR3 in DNA: TGTGCCAGCAGCGGGTGGGGGCCCTTCTACAATGAGCAGTTCTTC.

This clone has just a few counts. The rearrangement uses TRBV5-4 and TRBJ1-2; D ambiguous. Trimming left V 4 bases short and J 8 bases short, with 15 bases between. This CDR3 spans 13 amino acids. Per the germline V gene, CDR1 is SGHNT and CDR2 is YYREEE (reference sequence). DNA for the CDR3: TGTGCCAGCAGCCCCCAGCGGGTGCAGGGCTACACCTTC. This sequence encodes CASSPQRVQGYTF.

This CDR3 reads CASSLGTTRHDEQFF. CDR3 sequence (DNA): TGTGCCAGCAGCTTGGGGACTACTCGGCACGATGAGCAGTTCTTC. The gene calls are TRBV5-8 and TRBJ2-1; D possibly corresponds to TRBD2 (6 bases). The germline V gene has CDR1 SGHTS and CDR2 YDEGEE. V was trimmed by 0 bases and J by 8 bases, leaving 15 bases between them. The CDR3 extends over 15 amino acids. Filled out from reference TRBV5-8 and TRBJ2-1, the complete variable domain reads EAGVTQSPTHLIKTRGQQATLRCSPISGHTSVYWYQQALGLGLQFLLWYDEGEERNRGNFPPRFSGRQFPNYSSELNVNALELEDSALYLCASSLGTTRHDEQFFGPGTRLTVL.